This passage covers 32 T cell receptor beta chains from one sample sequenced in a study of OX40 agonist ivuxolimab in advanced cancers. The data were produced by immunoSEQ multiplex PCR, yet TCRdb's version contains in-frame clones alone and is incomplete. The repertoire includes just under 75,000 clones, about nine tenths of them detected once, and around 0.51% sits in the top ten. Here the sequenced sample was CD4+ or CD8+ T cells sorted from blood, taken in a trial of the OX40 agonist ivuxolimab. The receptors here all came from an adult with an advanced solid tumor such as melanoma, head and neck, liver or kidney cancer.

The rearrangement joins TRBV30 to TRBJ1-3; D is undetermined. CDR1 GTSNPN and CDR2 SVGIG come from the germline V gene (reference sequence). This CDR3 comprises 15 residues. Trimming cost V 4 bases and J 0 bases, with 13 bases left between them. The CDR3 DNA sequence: TGTGCCTGGAAAACTCGGACGGCCTCTGGAAACACCATATATTTT. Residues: CAWKTRTASGNTIYF.

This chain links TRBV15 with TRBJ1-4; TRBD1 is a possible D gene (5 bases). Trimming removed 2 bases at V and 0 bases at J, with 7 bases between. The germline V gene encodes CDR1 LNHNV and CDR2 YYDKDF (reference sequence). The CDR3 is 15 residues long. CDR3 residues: CATSRQGTTNEKLFF. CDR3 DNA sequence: TGTGCCACCAGCAGACAGGGAACAACTAATGAAAAACTGTTTTTT.

The DNA for the CDR3 is TGTGCCAGCAGCCCACCGGGGACAGTTTCCTACGAGCAGTACTTC. Encoded protein: CASSPPGTVSYEQYF. This chain links TRBV27 with TRBJ2-7; TRBD1 agrees at 7 bases. Germline CDR1 reads MNHEY; CDR2 reads SMNVEV (reference sequence). The J segment lost 1 base and the V segment lost 6 bases, leaving 9 bases of the junction unmatched. The CDR3 is 15 residues long.

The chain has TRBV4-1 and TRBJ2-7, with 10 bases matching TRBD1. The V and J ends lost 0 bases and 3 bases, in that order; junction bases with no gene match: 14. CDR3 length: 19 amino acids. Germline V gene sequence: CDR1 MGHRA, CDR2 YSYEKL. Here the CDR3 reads CASSQDLFRQGAPYYEQYF. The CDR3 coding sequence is TGCGCCAGCAGCCAAGATCTATTCCGACAGGGGGCCCCCTACTACGAGCAGTACTTC.

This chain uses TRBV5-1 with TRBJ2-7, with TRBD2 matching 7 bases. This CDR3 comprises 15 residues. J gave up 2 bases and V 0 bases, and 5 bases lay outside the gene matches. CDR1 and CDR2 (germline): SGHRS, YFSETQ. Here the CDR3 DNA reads TGCGCCAGCAGCTTGGAGCTAGCGGAGCCCTACGAGCAGTACTTC. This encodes CASSLELAEPYEQYF.

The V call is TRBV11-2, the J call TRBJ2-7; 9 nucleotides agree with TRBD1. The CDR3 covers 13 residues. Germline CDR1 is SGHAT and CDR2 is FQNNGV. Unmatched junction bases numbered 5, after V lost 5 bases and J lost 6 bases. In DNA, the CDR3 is TGTGCCAGCAGCCAGGGACAGGGAGGCGAGCAGTACTTC. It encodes CASSQGQGGEQYF.

This CDR3 reads CAWTVGVNTIYF. The CDR3 region has the DNA TGTGCCTGGACGGTAGGAGTAAACACCATATATTTT. The V call is TRBV30, the J call TRBJ1-3; D gene unclear. Trimming stripped 4 bases from V and 6 bases from J, with 10 bases between. The CDR3 runs 12 residues. The germline CDR1 and CDR2 sequences are GTSNPN and SVGIG (reference sequence).

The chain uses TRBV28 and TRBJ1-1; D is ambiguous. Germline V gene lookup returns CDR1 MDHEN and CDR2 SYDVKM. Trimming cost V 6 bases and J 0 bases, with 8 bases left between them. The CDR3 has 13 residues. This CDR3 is CASRMDMNTEAFF. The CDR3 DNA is TGTGCCAGCAGGATGGATATGAACACTGAAGCTTTCTTT.

This CDR3 reads CASSSRLAGESEQFF. The CDR3 DNA reads TGTGCCAGCAGCTCTAGACTAGCGGGAGAGTCTGAGCAGTTCTTC. V usage is TRBV6-4 and J usage is TRBJ2-1; 12 bases agree with TRBD2. Germline assignment: CDR1 MRHNA and CDR2 SNTAGT. Losses at the gene ends were 6 bases for V and 9 bases for J; bases not matched to a gene: 9. The CDR3 is made up of 15 amino acids.

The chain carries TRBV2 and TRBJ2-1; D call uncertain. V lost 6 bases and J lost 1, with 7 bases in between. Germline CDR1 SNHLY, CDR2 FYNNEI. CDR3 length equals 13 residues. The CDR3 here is CASSAWSYNEQFF. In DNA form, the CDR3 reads TGTGCCAGCAGCGCCTGGTCCTACAATGAGCAGTTCTTC. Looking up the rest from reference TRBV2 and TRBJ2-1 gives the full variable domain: EPEVTQTPSHQVTQMGQEVILRCVPISNHLYFYWYRQILGQKVEFLVSFYNNEISEKSEIFDDQFSVERPDGSNFTLKIRSTKLEDSAMYFCASSAWSYNEQFFGPGTRLTVL.

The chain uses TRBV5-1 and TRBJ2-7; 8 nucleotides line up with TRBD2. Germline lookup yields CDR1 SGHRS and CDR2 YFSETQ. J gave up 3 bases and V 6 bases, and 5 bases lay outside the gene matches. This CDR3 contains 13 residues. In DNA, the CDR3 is TGCGCCAGCACCCGGGGGGGAGACTACGAGCAGTACTTC. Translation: CASTRGGDYEQYF.

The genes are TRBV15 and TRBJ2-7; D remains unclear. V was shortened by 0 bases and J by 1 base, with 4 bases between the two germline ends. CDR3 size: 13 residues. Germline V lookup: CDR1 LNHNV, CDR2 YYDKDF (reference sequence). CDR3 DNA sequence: TGTGCCACCAGCAGAGAGGGTTCCTACGAGCAGTACTTC. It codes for CATSREGSYEQYF.

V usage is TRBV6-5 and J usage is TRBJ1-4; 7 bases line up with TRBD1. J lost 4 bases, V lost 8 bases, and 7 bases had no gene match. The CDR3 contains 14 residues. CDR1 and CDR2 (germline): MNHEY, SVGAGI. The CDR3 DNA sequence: TGTGCCAGCCCGGAAAACAGGGGTAATGAAAAACTGTTTTTT. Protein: CASPENRGNEKLFF.

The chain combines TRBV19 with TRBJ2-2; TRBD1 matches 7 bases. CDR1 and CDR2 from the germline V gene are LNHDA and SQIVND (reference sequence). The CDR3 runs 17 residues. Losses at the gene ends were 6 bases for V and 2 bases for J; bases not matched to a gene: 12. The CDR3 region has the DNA TGTGCCAGTAGAGGGGGACAGAAAGATTATAACACCGGGGAGCTGTTTTTT. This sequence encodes CASRGGQKDYNTGELFF.

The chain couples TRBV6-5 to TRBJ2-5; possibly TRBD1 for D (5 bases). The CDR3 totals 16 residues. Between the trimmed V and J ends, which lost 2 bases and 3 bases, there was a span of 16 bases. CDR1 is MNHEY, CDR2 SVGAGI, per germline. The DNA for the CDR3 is TGTGCCAGCAGTTACGGCGCGCAGGGCAACAAAGAGACCCAGTACTTC. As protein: CASSYGAQGNKETQYF.

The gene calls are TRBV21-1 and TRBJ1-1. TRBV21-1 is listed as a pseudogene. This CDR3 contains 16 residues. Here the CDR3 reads CASSNLEPGVGTEAFF. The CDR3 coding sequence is TGTGCCAGCAGCAATTTGGAACCGGGCGTCGGGACTGAAGCTTTCTTT.

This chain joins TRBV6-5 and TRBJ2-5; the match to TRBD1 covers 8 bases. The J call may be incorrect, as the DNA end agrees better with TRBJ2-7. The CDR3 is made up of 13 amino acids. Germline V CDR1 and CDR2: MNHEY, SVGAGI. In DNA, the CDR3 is TGTGCCAGCAGGACAGGGGCGGACTACGAGCAGTACTTC. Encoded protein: CASRTGADYEQYF.

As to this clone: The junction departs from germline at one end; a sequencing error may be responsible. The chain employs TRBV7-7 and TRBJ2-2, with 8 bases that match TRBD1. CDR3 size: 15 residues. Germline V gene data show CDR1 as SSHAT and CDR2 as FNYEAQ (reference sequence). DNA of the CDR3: TGTGCTAGCAGCGCCCCCGGGACAGGCACCGGGGAGCTGTTTTTT. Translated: CASSAPGTGTGELFF.

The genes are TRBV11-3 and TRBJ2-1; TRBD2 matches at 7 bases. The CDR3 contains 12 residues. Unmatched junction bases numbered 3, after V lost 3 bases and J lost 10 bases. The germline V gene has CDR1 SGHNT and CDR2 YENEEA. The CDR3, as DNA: TGTGCCAGCAGCTTGGGGGGAGGGGAGCAGTTCTTC. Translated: CASSLGGGEQFF.

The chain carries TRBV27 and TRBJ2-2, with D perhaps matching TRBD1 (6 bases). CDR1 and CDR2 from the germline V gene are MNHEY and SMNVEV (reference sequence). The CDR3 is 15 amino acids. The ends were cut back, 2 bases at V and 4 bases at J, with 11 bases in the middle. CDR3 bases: TGTGCCAGCAGTTTACGTGGCAGGGGCACCGGGGAGCTGTTTTTT. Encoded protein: CASSLRGRGTGELFF.

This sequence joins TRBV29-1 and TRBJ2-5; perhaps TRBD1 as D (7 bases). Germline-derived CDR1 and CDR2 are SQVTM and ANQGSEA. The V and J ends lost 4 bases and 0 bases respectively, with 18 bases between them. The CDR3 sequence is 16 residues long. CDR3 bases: TGCAGCGTTGGGAGACAGGGAGGAAGTTACCAAGAGACCCAGTACTTC. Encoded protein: CSVGRQGGSYQETQYF.

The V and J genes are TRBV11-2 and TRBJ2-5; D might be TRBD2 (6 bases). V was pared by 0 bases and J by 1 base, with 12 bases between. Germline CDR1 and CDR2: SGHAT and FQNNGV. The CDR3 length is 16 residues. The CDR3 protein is CASSLESGRGQETQYF. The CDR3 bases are TGTGCCAGCAGCTTAGAAAGCGGGCGGGGCCAAGAGACCCAGTACTTC. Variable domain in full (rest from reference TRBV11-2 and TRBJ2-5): EAGVAQSPRYKIIEKRQSVAFWCNPISGHATLYWYQQILGQGPKLLIQFQNNGVVDDSQLPKDRFSAERLKGVDSTLKIQPAKLEDSAVYLCASSLESGRGQETQYFGPGTRLLVL.

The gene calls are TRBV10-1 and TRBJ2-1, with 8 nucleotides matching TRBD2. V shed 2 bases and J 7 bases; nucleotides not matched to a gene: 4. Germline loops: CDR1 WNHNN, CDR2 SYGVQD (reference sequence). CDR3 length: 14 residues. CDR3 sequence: CASSERAGANEQFF. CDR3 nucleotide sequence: TGCGCCAGCAGTGAGCGAGCGGGAGCTAATGAGCAGTTCTTC.

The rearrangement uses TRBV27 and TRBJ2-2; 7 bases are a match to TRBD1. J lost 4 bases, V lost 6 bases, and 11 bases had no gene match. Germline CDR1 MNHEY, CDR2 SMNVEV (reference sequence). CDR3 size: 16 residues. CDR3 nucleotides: TGTGCCAGCAGACCAGACAGGGATGCGGGCACCGGGGAGCTGTTTTTT. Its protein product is CASRPDRDAGTGELFF.

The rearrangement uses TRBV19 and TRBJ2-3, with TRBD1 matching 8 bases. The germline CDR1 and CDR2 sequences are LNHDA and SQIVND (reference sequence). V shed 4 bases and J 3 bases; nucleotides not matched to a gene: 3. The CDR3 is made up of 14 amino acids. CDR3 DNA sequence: TGTGCCAGTAGTAACAGGGGGAGTACAGATACGCAGTATTTT. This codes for CASSNRGSTDTQYF.

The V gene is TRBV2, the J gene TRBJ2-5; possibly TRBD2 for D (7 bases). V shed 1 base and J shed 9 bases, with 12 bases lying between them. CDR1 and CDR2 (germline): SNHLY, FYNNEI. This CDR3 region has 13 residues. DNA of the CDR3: TGTGCCAGCAGTGAAGTGGGGAGGGGGGCCCAGTACTTC. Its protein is CASSEVGRGAQYF. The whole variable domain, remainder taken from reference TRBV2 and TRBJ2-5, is EPEVTQTPSHQVTQMGQEVILRCVPISNHLYFYWYRQILGQKVEFLVSFYNNEISEKSEIFDDQFSVERPDGSNFTLKIRSTKLEDSAMYFCASSEVGRGAQYFGPGTRLLVL.

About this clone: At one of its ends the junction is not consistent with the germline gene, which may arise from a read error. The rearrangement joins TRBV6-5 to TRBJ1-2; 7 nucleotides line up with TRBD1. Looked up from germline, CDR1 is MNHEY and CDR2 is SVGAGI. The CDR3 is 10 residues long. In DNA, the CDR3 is TGTGCCAGCCGGGGTGGGACAGAGATCTTC. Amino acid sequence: CASRGGTEIF.

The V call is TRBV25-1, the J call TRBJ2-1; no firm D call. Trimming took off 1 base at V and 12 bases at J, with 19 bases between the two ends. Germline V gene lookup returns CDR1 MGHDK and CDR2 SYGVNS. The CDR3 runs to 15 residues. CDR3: CASSEFPGPQDRQFF. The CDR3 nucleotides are TGTGCCAGCAGTGAATTCCCCGGACCTCAGGATCGGCAGTTCTTC.

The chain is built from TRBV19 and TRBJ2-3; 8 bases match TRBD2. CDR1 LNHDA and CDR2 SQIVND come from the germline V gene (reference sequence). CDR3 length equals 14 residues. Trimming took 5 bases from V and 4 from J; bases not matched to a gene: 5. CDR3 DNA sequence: TGTGCCAGTAGTGGGACTAGTCCCCCAGATACGCAGTATTTT. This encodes CASSGTSPPDTQYF.

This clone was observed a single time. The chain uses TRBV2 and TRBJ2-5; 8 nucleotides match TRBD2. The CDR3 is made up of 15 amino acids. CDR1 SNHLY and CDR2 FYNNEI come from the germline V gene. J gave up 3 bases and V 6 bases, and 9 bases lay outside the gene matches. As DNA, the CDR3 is TGTGCCAGCAGCTCCGGGGGGGCGGGAGAAGAGACCCAGTACTTC. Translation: CASSSGGAGEETQYF.

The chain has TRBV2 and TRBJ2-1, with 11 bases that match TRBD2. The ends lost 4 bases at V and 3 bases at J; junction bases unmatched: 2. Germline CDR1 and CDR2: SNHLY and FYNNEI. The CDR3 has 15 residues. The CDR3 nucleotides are TGTGCCAGCAGTGGTCTAGCGGGGGGCTACAATGAGCAGTTCTTC. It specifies CASSGLAGGYNEQFF.

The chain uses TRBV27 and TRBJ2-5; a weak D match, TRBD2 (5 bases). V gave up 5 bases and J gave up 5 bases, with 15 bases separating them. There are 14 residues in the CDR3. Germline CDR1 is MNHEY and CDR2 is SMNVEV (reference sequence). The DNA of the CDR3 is TGTGCCAGCAGTCCCCCAGGCGGGTACGAGACCCAGTACTTC. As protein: CASSPPGGYETQYF.